This record concerns one T cell receptor beta chain sequence. As yet, its antigen is unknown. The data originate from a study of T cell responses to AZD1222 COVID-19 vaccine. Trimming pared 5 bases from V and 4 bases from J, leaving 17 bases between. The CDR3 is 15 residues long. Germline V gives CDR1 SGHVS, CDR2 FNYEAQ. Sequenced by immunoSEQ multiplex PCR; TCRdb stores in-frame clones only, minus some. The sample has 75,000 to 95,000 clones; approximately 90% are singletons. Study-wide results and caveats: Repertoire collection took place solely once the T cell response had peaked. Spike-wide vaccine-associated CD4 TCRs dominated at 160-218 and 743-854.

The specimen was peripheral blood, collected 28 days after the second AZD1222 dose. This rearrangement joins TRBV7-6 to TRBJ1-2, with a tentative D call TRBD1 (5 bases). The source is an adult who received the AZD1222 COVID-19 vaccine. This chain's CDR3 is CASSRGEQKIYGYTF. The CDR3 DNA reads as TGTGCCAGCAGCCGGGGGGAGCAGAAGATCTATGGCTACACCTTC. Variable domain in full (rest from reference TRBV7-6 and TRBJ1-2): GAGVSQSPRYKVTKRGQDVALRCDPISGHVSLYWYRQALGQGPEFLTYFNYEAQQDKSGLPNDRFSAERPEGSISTLTIQRTEQRDSAMYRCASSRGEQKIYGYTFGSGTRLTVV.